What follows is one T cell receptor (beta chain) and its context. V lost 3 bases and J lost 0, with 15 bases in between. Germline V gene data show CDR1 as MDHEN and CDR2 as SYDVKM. The CDR3 spans 17 residues. The data originate from a study of blood T cell repertoires in COVID-19. Study overall: T cells, B-cell-depleted T cells, or PBMCs provided the cDNA or gDNA that served as material.

Repertoires were generated with immunoSEQ multiplex PCR, while TCRdb's copy carries only in-frame clones and drops some. The data show over 60,000 clones, over 75% seen once. Sequences were obtained from peripheral blood. This sequence joins TRBV28 and TRBJ1-5; perhaps TRBD1 as D (5 bases). This TCR was recovered from a man in his sixties or seventies with active or convalescent COVID-19. CDR3 in DNA: TGTGCCAGCAGTTTCAGTTCTACAGGATATAGCAATCAGCCCCAGCATTTT. This encodes CASSFSSTGYSNQPQHF.